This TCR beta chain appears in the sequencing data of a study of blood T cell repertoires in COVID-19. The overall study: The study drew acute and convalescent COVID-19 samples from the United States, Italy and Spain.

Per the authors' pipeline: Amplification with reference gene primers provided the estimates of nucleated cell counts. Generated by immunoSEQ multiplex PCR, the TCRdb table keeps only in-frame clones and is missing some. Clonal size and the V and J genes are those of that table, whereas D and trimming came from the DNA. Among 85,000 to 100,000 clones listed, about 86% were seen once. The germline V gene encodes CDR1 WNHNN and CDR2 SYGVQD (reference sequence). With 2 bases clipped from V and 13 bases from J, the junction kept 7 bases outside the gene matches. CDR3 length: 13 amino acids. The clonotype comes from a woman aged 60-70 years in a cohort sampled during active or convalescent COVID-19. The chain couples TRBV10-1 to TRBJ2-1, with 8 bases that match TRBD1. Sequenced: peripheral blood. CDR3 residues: CASSEVNRGKQFF. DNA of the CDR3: TGCGCCAGCAGTGAGGTCAACAGGGGGAAACAGTTCTTC.